These 25 T cell receptor beta chains share one sample of origin, sequenced in a study of cytomegalovirus exposure and HLA in healthy donors. The PCR ran on 60 Vbeta and 13 Jbeta primers. Assay: immunoSEQ multiplex PCR; the TCRdb copy retains only in-frame clones and omits some. The sample lists roughly 130,000 clones, about 80% seen once, with approximately 1% in the top ten. The specimen sequenced was PBMCs. The source of these receptors is a human donor in good health.

The chain combines TRBV4-2 with TRBJ2-7; TRBD2 matches 11 bases. The V gene's germline CDR1 is LGHNA and CDR2 YNFKEQ. V shed 3 bases and J 0 bases; nucleotides not matched to a gene: 7. The CDR3 spans 17 residues. In DNA form, the CDR3 reads TGTGCCAGCAGCCATGGGATAGCGGGGGGGCTCTCCTACGAGCAGTACTTC. It translates to CASSHGIAGGLSYEQYF.

This chain joins TRBV19 and TRBJ1-4; weak D call: TRBD1 (6 bases). The germline V gene encodes CDR1 LNHDA and CDR2 SQIVND (reference sequence). V dropped 0 bases and J dropped 10 bases, with 12 bases sitting between them. The CDR3 has 14 residues. CDR3 in DNA: TGTGCCAGTAGTATAGACGCAGGGGAAGGAAAACTGTTTTTT. Its protein is CASSIDAGEGKLFF.

The chain recombines TRBV5-1 with TRBJ1-3, with D possibly matching TRBD1 (6 bases). This CDR3 comprises 17 residues. With 0 bases removed from V and 0 bases from J, the gap between germline ends came to 13 bases. Germline V lookup: CDR1 SGHRS, CDR2 YFSETQ. This chain's CDR3 is CASSLEGGIVSGNTIYF. The CDR3 nucleotides are TGCGCCAGCAGCTTGGAAGGGGGTATTGTCTCTGGAAACACCATATATTTT.

This clone was observed a handful of times. V and J are TRBV19 and TRBJ2-7; 12 bases match TRBD2. V lost 4 bases to trimming and J lost 7 bases; unmatched junction nucleotides: 2. CDR1 and CDR2 (germline): LNHDA, SQIVND (reference sequence). CDR3 size: 13 residues. The CDR3 sequence is CASSRGLAGEQYF. The CDR3 nucleotides are TGTGCCAGTAGTAGGGGACTAGCGGGTGAGCAGTACTTC.

V usage is TRBV11-3 and J usage is TRBJ2-5, with 9 bases that match TRBD1. In germline, CDR1 is SGHNT, CDR2 YENEEA. The CDR3 extends over 15 amino acids. With 4 bases clipped from V and 1 base from J, the junction kept 4 bases outside the gene matches. The CDR3 bases are TGTGCCAGCAGCTACCGGACAGGGGCCCAAGAGACCCAGTACTTC. This gives the protein CASSYRTGAQETQYF.

The V call is TRBV5-6, the J call TRBJ1-2; D is possibly TRBD1 (6 bases). V gave up 1 base and J gave up 4 bases, with 11 bases separating them. Germline V gene sequence: CDR1 SGHDT, CDR2 YYEEEE. The CDR3 totals 14 residues. CDR3 in amino acids: CASSLSGDGYGYTF. The DNA of the CDR3 is TGTGCCAGCAGCTTGTCAGGGGATGGCTATGGCTACACCTTC.

The gene calls are TRBV6-1 and TRBJ1-2; TRBD1 is a possible D gene (6 bases). The germline gives CDR1 MNHNS, CDR2 SASEGT. The V gene lost 3 bases and the J gene lost 5 bases, with 16 bases spanning the gap. The CDR3 covers 15 residues. The CDR3 region is CASSEGSGTNYGYTF. The CDR3 DNA reads TGTGCCAGCAGTGAGGGAAGCGGGACAAATTATGGCTACACCTTC.

The rearrangement links TRBV29-1 to TRBJ2-1; TRBD2 is a possible D gene (7 bases). Trimming took off 4 bases at V and 4 bases at J, with 14 bases between the two ends. CDR1 and CDR2 (germline): SQVTM, ANQGSEA. There are 14 residues in the CDR3. CDR3 sequence: CSVGGGEGYNEQFF. CDR3 sequence (DNA): TGCAGCGTTGGCGGGGGCGAGGGATACAATGAGCAGTTCTTC.

This clone is a singleton in its sample. V gene TRBV9 combines with J gene TRBJ1-2; D possibly corresponds to TRBD1 (5 bases). The CDR3 consists of 17 residues. Between the trimmed V and J ends, which lost 2 bases and 4 bases, there was a span of 21 bases. Germline CDR1 is SGDLS and CDR2 is YYNGEE. The CDR3 sequence is CASSVGSEGRSLYGYTF. The CDR3 coding sequence is TGTGCCAGCAGCGTCGGGAGTGAGGGGCGAAGTCTCTATGGCTACACCTTC.

This clone was recorded once. V is TRBV7-9 and J is TRBJ1-4, with D possibly matching TRBD1 (5 bases). CDR3 length equals 14 residues. V lost 6 bases and J 2 bases, leaving 10 bases between the germline ends. Germline CDR1 reads SEHNR; CDR2 reads FQNEAQ (reference sequence). The CDR3 DNA follows: TGTGCCAGCAGTCCAGGGTCTACTAATGAAAAACTGTTTTTT. Encoded protein: CASSPGSTNEKLFF.

This clone was observed once. The rearrangement uses TRBV29-1 and TRBJ2-1, with TRBD2 matching over 13 bases. From germline, CDR1 is SQVTM and CDR2 ANQGSEA. V shed 4 bases and J 4 bases; nucleotides not matched to a gene: 4. This CDR3 has 15 residues. The CDR3 protein is CSVVRGLAGYNEQFF. For the CDR3, the DNA is TGCAGCGTTGTTCGGGGACTAGCGGGGTACAATGAGCAGTTCTTC.

The V call is TRBV2, the J call TRBJ1-1; D may be TRBD1 (6 bases). V shed 6 bases and J shed 5 bases, with 13 bases lying between them. This CDR3 is built from 13 residues. The germline V gene encodes CDR1 SNHLY and CDR2 FYNNEI. The CDR3 nucleotides read TGTGCCAGCAGCGACAGGCGAGGAACTGAAGCTTTCTTT. Residues: CASSDRRGTEAFF. The variable domain in full, completed from reference TRBV2 and TRBJ1-1, reads EPEVTQTPSHQVTQMGQEVILRCVPISNHLYFYWYRQILGQKVEFLVSFYNNEISEKSEIFDDQFSVERPDGSNFTLKIRSTKLEDSAMYFCASSDRRGTEAFFGQGTRLTVV.

J is TRBJ1-3 and V is TRBV9; D remains unclear. Trimming cost V 3 bases and J 4 bases, with 8 bases left between them. There are 13 residues in the CDR3. CDR1 and CDR2 from the germline V gene are SGDLS and YYNGEE. The DNA for the CDR3 is TGTGCCAGCAGCGGAGGAGCGGGAAACACCATATATTTT. It translates to CASSGGAGNTIYF.

The rearrangement joins TRBV11-3 to TRBJ1-1; 8 bases are a match to TRBD1. There are 13 residues in the CDR3. CDR1 is SGHNT, CDR2 YENEEA, per germline. V lost 10 bases and J lost 11; bases outside the gene matches: 15. CDR3: CANDRGPIVWAFF. The CDR3 nucleotides are TGTGCCAACGACAGGGGCCCTATCGTCTGGGCTTTCTTT.

As concerns this clone: A read error may be the cause here, since a much bigger clone is one base away. This chain joins TRBV5-1 and TRBJ2-5, with a possible D match to TRBD2 (7 bases). The J call is in doubt because the DNA end fits TRBJ2-7 better. The CDR3 loop spans 16 amino acids. The germline V gene has CDR1 SGHRS and CDR2 YFSETQ. DNA for the CDR3: TGCGCCAGCAGCTTGGAGGGCGCGGGGGACACCTACGAGCAGTACTTC. It codes for CASSLEGAGDTYEQYF.

Here the CDR3 reads CASSVSGGATDTQYF. CDR3 nucleotide sequence: TGTGCCAGCAGCGTGAGCGGGGGGGCCACAGATACGCAGTATTTT. This chain links TRBV9 with TRBJ2-3; 10 nucleotides match TRBD2. The CDR3 spans 15 residues. With 2 bases clipped from V and 2 bases from J, the junction kept 2 bases outside the gene matches. Germline CDR1 reads SGDLS; CDR2 reads YYNGEE.

V and J are TRBV19 and TRBJ1-5; 7 bases map to TRBD1. The J segment lost 4 bases and the V segment lost 8 bases, leaving 5 bases of the junction unmatched. Germline V gene sequence: CDR1 LNHDA, CDR2 SQIVND (reference sequence). The CDR3 totals 13 residues. CDR3 in amino acids: CASAGGWNQPQHF. The CDR3 DNA follows: TGTGCCAGTGCAGGGGGTTGGAATCAGCCCCAGCATTTT.

The chain recombines TRBV5-1 with TRBJ1-6; D might be TRBD1 (5 bases). The CDR3 extends over 14 amino acids. CDR1 SGHRS and CDR2 YFSETQ come from the germline V gene. The ends were cut back, 0 bases at V and 9 bases at J, with 10 bases in the middle. The CDR3 region has the DNA TGCGCCAGCAGCTTGGCAGGGTTAGGTTCACCCCTCCACTTT. Its protein is CASSLAGLGSPLHF.

This clone came up a few times. The chain carries TRBV4-1 and TRBJ1-1; D gene ambiguous. The V end lost 1 base, the J end lost 3 bases, and 9 bases lay between the germline ends. Germline V gene sequence: CDR1 MGHRA, CDR2 YSYEKL. This CDR3 is built from 14 residues. CDR3 protein: CASSQGDLDTEAFF. DNA of the CDR3: TGCGCCAGCAGCCAAGGCGATTTGGACACTGAAGCTTTCTTT.

V usage is TRBV9 and J usage is TRBJ2-7; 7 nucleotides agree with TRBD1. The V segment lost 0 bases and the J segment 3 bases; nucleotides outside the gene matches: 6. Germline CDR1 and CDR2: SGDLS and YYNGEE. This CDR3 spans 15 amino acids. The CDR3 loop is CASSVEGATVYEQYF. The CDR3 bases are TGTGCCAGCAGCGTAGAGGGGGCGACAGTCTACGAGCAGTACTTC.

The CDR3 DNA reads as TGTGCCAGCAGCTTATTCGGTCATGGCTACACCTTC. The encoded protein is CASSLFGHGYTF. J is TRBJ1-2 and V is TRBV11-2; D remains ambiguous. Per the germline V gene, CDR1 is SGHAT and CDR2 is FQNNGV. Trimming removed 2 bases from V and 6 bases from J, with 7 bases in between. This CDR3 has 12 amino acids.

This rearrangement joins TRBV18 to TRBJ2-5, with D perhaps matching TRBD2 (6 bases). Trimming removed 6 bases at V and 0 bases at J, with 8 bases between. The length of the CDR3 is 13 residues. The germline gives CDR1 KGHSH, CDR2 LQKENI. The CDR3 nucleotides read TGTGCCAGCTCCGGGACTTACCAAGAGACCCAGTACTTC. As protein: CASSGTYQETQYF.

In this sample, this clone turned up once. CDR3: CASSNPGGKKLFF. As DNA, the CDR3 is TGTGCCAGCAGCAACCCAGGGGGTAAAAAACTGTTTTTT. The V call is TRBV21-1, the J call TRBJ1-4; whether TRBD1, the table's D call, matches the DNA was not checked. TRBV21-1 is flagged as a pseudogene. The CDR3 spans 13 residues.

The chain recombines TRBV5-4 with TRBJ1-6, with D possibly matching TRBD1 (6 bases). Germline loops: CDR1 SGHNT, CDR2 YYREEE (reference sequence). This CDR3 spans 15 amino acids. The germline V and J ends were trimmed by 1 base and 3 bases, with 8 bases remaining between them. CDR3 in amino acids: CASSLTGFYNSPLHF. In DNA form, the CDR3 reads TGTGCCAGCAGCTTGACAGGGTTCTATAATTCACCCCTCCACTTT.

This chain uses TRBV5-1 with TRBJ2-3; D unclear. CDR3 length: 13 amino acids. The V end was cut by 4 bases, the J end by 5 bases, with 11 bases between. CDR1 and CDR2 from the germline V gene are SGHRS and YFSETQ. CDR3 loop: CASSGGLQDTQYF. The CDR3 region has the DNA TGCGCCAGCAGCGGCGGTCTGCAAGATACGCAGTATTTT.